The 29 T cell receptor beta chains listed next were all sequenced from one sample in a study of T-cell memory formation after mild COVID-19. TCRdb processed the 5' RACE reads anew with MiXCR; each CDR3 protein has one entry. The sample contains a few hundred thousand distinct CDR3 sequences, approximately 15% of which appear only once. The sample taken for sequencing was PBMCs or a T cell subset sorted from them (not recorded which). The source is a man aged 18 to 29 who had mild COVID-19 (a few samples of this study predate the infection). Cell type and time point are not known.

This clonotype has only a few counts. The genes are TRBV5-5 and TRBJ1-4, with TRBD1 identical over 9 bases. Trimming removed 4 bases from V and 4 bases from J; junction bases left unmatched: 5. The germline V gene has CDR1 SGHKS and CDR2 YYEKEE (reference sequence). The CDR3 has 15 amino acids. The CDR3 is CASSRGTGNNEKLFF. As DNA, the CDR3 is TGTGCCAGCAGCCGAGGGACAGGGAATAATGAAAAACTGTTTTTT.

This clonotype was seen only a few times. CDR3 protein: CASSQTGYNSPLHF. The CDR3 coding sequence is TGCGCCAGCAGCCAAACAGGTTATAATTCACCCCTCCACTTT. The chain recombines TRBV5-1 with TRBJ1-6, with D possibly TRBD1 on 5 matching bases. The germline V and J ends were trimmed by 4 bases and 4 bases, with 9 bases remaining between them. The CDR3 consists of 14 residues. Per the germline V gene, CDR1 is SGHRS and CDR2 is YFSETQ.

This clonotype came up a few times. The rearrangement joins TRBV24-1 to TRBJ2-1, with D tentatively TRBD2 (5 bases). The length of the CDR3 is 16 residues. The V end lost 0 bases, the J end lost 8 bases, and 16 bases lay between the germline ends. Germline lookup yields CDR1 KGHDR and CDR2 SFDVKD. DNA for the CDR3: TGTGCCACCAGTGATTTGGAGGGCTTGGCGGTCCATGAGCAGTTCTTC. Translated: CATSDLEGLAVHEQFF.

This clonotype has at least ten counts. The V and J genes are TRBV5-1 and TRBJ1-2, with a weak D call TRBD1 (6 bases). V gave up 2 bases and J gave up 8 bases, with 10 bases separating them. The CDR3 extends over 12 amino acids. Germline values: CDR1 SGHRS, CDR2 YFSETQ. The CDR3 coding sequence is TGCGCCAGCAGCTTCGACAGGCGGGGCTACACCTTC. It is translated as CASSFDRRGYTF.

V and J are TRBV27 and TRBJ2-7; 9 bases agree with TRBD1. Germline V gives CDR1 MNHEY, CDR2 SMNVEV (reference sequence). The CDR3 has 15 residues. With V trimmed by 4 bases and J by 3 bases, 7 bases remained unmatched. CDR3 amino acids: CASSSPGTGIYEQYF. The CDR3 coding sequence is TGTGCCAGCAGTTCCCCGGGGACAGGGATCTACGAGCAGTACTTC.

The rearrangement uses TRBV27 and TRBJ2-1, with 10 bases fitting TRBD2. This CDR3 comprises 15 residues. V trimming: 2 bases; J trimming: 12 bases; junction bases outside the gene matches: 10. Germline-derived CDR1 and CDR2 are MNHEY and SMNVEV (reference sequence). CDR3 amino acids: CASSLRLAGAGRQFF. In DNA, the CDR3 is TGTGCCAGCAGTTTACGCCTAGCGGGGGCTGGGAGGCAGTTCTTC.

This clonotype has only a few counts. This CDR3 is CASRLLNYEQYF. The CDR3, as DNA: TGCGCCAGCAGACTACTAAACTACGAGCAGTACTTC. This sequence joins TRBV5-1 and TRBJ2-7; D remains unclear. The CDR3 length is 12 residues. The V end lost 5 bases, the J end lost 3 bases, and 9 bases lay between the germline ends. Per germline, CDR1 SGHRS and CDR2 YFSETQ.

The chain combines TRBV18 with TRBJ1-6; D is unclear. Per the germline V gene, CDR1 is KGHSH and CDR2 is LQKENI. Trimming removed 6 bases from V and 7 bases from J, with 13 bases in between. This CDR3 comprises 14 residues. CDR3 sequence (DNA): TGTGCCAGCTCTTACGGCCCCGAGAATTCACCCCTCCACTTT. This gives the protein CASSYGPENSPLHF.

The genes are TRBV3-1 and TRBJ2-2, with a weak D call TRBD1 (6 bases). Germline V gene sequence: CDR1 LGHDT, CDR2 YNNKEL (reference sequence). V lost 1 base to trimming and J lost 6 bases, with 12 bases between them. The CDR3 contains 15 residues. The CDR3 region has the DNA TGTGCCAGCAGCCAAGTTCAGGGGTATGCCGGGGAGCTGTTTTTT. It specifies CASSQVQGYAGELFF.

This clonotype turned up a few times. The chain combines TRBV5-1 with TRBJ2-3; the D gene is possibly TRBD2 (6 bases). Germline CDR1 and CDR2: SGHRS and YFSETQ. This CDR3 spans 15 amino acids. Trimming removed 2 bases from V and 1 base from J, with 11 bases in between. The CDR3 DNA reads TGCGCCAGCAGCTTTACTAGGGAGGGCACAGATACGCAGTATTTT. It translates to CASSFTREGTDTQYF.

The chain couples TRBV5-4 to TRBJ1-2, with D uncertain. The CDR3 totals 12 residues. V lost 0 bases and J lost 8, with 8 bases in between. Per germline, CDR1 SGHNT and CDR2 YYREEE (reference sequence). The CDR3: CASSLETNGYTF. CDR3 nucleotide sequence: TGTGCCAGCAGCTTGGAAACAAACGGCTACACCTTC.

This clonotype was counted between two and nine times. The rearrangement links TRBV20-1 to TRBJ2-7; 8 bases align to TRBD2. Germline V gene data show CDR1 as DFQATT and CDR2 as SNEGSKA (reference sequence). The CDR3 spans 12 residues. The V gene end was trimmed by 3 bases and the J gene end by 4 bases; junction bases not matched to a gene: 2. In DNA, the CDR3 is TGCAGTGCTAGCAGCGGGGGATACGAGCAGTACGTC. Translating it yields CSASSGGYEQYV.

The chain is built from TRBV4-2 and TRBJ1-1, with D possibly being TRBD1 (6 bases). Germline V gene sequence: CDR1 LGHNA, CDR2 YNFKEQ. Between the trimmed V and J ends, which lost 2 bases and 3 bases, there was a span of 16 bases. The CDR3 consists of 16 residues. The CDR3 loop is CASSQSPAGEYTEAFF. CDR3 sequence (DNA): TGTGCCAGCAGCCAATCCCCGGCAGGGGAGTACACTGAAGCTTTCTTT.

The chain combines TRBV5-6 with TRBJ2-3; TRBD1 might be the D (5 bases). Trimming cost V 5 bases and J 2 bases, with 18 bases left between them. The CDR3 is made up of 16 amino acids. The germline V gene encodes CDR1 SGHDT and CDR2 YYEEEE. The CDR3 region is CASRPVGAALTDTQYF. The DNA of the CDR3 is TGTGCCAGCAGACCCGTTGGGGCAGCCCTCACAGATACGCAGTATTTT.

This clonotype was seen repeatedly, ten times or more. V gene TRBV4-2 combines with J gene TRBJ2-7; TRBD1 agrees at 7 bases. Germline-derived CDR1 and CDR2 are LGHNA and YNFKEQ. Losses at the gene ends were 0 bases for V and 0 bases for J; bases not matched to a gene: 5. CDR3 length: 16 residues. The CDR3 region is CASSQEARTGSYEQYF. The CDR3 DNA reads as TGTGCCAGCAGCCAAGAAGCTAGGACAGGCTCCTACGAGCAGTACTTC.

The CDR3 is CSARHLANEKLFF. For the CDR3, the DNA is TGCAGTGCAAGACACTTGGCTAATGAAAAACTGTTTTTT. The chain recombines TRBV20-1 with TRBJ1-4; the D is unclear. Germline V gives CDR1 DFQATT, CDR2 SNEGSKA (reference sequence). The CDR3 contains 13 residues. V shed 6 bases and J shed 3 bases, with 11 bases lying between them.

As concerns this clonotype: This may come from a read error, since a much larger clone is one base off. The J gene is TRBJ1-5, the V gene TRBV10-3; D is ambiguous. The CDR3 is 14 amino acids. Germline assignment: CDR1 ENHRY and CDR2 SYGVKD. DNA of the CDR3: TGTGCCATCAGTGAGGGGGTTCGCAATAAGCCCCAGCATTTT. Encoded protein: CAISEGVRNKPQHF.

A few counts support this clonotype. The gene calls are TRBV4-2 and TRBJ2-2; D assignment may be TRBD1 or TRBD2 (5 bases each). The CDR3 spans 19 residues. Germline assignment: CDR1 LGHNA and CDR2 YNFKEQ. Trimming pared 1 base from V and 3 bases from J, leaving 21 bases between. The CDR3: CASSQVSLLEGPDTGELFF. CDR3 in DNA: TGTGCCAGCAGCCAAGTGAGTCTTCTTGAGGGGCCCGACACCGGGGAGCTGTTTTTT.

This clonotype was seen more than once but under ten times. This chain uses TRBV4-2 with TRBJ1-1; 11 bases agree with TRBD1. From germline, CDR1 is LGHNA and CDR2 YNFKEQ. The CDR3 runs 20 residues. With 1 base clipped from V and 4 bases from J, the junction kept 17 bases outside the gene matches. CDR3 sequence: CASSQVGYGTGGLYVTEAFF. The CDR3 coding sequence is TGTGCCAGCAGCCAAGTAGGGTATGGGACAGGGGGGTTGTATGTCACTGAAGCTTTCTTT.

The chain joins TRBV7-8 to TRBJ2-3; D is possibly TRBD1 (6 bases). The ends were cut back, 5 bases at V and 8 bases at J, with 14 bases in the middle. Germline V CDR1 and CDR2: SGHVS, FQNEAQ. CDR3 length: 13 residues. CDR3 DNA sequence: TGTGCCAGCAGCCCGCAATTAGGGGGTACGCAGTATTTT. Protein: CASSPQLGGTQYF.

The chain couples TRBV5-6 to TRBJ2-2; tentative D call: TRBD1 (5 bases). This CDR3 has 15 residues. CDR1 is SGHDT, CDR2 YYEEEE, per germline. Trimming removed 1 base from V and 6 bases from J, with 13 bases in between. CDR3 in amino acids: CASSLSGMGPGELFF. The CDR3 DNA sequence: TGTGCCAGCAGCTTGTCAGGGATGGGGCCCGGGGAGCTGTTTTTT.

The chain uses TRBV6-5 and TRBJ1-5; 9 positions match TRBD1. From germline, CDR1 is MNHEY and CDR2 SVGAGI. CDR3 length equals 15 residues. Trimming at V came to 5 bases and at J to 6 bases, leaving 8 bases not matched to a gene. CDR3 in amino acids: CASSVGQGFRQPQHF. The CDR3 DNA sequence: TGTGCCAGCAGTGTGGGACAGGGTTTCCGTCAGCCCCAGCATTTT.

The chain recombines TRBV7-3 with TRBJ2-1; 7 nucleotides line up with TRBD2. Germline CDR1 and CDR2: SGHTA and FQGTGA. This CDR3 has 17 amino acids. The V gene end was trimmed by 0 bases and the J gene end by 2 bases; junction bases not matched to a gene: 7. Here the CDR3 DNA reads TGTGCCAGCAGCTTAACCTTCAGCGGGGCCACCTACAATGAGCAGTTCTTC. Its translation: CASSLTFSGATYNEQFF. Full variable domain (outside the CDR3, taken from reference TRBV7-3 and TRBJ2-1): GAGVSQTPSNKVTEKGKYVELRCDPISGHTALYWYRQSLGQGPEFLIYFQGTGAADDSGLPNDRFFAVRPEGSVSTLKIQRTERGDSAVYLCASSLTFSGATYNEQFFGPGTRLTVL.

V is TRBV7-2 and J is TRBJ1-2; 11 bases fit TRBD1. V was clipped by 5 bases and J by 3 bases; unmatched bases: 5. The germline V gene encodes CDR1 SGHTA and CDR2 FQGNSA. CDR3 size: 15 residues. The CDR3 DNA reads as TGTGCCAGCAGCGCGGGACAGGGGGGTTACTATGGCTACACCTTC. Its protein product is CASSAGQGGYYGYTF.

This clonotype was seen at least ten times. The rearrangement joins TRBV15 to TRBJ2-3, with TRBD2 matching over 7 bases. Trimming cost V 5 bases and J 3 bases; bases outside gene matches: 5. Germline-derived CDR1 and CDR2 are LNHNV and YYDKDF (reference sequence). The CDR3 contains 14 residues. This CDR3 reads CATSPGLPTDTQYF. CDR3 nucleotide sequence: TGTGCCACCAGCCCGGGACTACCGACAGATACGCAGTATTTT. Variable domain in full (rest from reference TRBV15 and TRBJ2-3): DAMVIQNPRYQVTQFGKPVTLSCSQTLNHNVMYWYQQKSSQAPKLLFHYYDKDFNNEADTPDNFQSRRPNTSFCFLDIRSPGLGDTAMYLCATSPGLPTDTQYFGPGTRLTVL.

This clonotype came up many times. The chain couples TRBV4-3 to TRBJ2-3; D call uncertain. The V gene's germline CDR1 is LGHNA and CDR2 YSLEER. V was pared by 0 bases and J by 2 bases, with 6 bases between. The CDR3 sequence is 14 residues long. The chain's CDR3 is CASSQEPFTDTQYF. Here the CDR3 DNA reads TGCGCCAGCAGCCAAGAACCGTTCACAGATACGCAGTATTTT.

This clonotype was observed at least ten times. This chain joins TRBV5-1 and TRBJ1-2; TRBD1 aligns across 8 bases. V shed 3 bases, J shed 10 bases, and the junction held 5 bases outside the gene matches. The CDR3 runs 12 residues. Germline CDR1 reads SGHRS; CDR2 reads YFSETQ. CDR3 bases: TGCGCCAGCAGCTGGGGGACAGGAGACTACACCTTC. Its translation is CASSWGTGDYTF.

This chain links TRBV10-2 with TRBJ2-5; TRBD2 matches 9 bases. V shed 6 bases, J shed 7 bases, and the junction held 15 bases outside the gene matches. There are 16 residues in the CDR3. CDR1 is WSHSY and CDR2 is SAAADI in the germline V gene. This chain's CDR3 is CASSRGAGGEPGTQYF. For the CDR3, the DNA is TGCGCCAGCAGCCGGGGAGCGGGGGGTGAGCCGGGGACCCAGTACTTC.

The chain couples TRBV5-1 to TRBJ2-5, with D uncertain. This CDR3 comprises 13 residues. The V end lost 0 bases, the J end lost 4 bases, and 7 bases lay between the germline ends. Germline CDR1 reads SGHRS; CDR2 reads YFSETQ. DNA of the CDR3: TGCGCCAGCAGCTTGGCGGTCGCAGAGACCCAGTACTTC. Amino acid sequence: CASSLAVAETQYF.